This entry is about one TCR beta chain. Its antigen is unknown. Germline assignment: CDR1 SGHRS and CDR2 YFSETQ. CDR3 length: 16 residues. The V end was cut by 1 base, the J end by 2 bases, with 16 bases between. This entry comes from a study of T cell clonotyping in hematopoietic cell transplantation. General observations from the study: No sorting was done, leaving CD4 and CD8 contributions mixed.

TCRdb's copy holds only in-frame clones and misses some; the assay was immunoSEQ multiplex PCR. The repertoire holds more than 65,000 clones, about 93% seen once, with 1.5% to 2% in the top ten. This sequence joins TRBV5-1 and TRBJ2-7; a weak D match, TRBD1 (5 bases). The sample taken for sequencing was peripheral blood mononuclear cells. This TCR was sampled from a man between 50 and 59 years old in good health. Some clones in this sample may be carry-over from other donors' samples. The CDR3 region has the DNA TGCGCCAGCAGCTTGACGTTCCGCAGGGCCACCTACGAGCAGTACTTC. It yields the protein CASSLTFRRATYEQYF. Using reference TRBV5-1 and TRBJ2-7 for the parts outside the CDR3, the full variable domain is KAGVTQTPRYLIKTRGQQVTLSCSPISGHRSVSWYQQTPGQGLQFLFEYFSETQRNKGNFPGRFSGRQFSNSRSEMNVSTLELGDSALYLCASSLTFRRATYEQYFGPGTRLTVT.